This T cell receptor (beta chain) was identified in a study of spatial heterogeneity in lung cancer. Study overall: Approximately 24 months after resection was the median timing of the follow-up PBMC samples, which were sequenced when available. Findings of the study overall: Ubiquitous expanded tumor TCRs surfaced in blood more at resection than they did at follow-up.

Each CDR3 protein is one row after TCRdb ran MiXCR on the 5' RACE reads. The sample comprises around 110,000 distinct CDR3 sequences, more than 9% of which are singletons, and around a sixth rests with the top ten. Time point here: blood at routine non-recurrence follow-up after resection. No cells were sorted before sequencing. The whole RNA sequenced was extracted from tumor, nontumor lung or frozen PBMC. The CDR3 is 14 residues long. Trimming removed 0 bases from V and 2 bases from J, with 8 bases in between. The germline V gene has CDR1 SGHAT and CDR2 FQNNGV. This clonotype came up many times. Its cognate antigen is unknown.

The source is a male donor with early-stage non-small cell lung cancer. This sequence joins TRBV11-2 and TRBJ2-7; tentative D call: TRBD2 (5 bases). The sample consisted of PBMCs, taken at follow-up. DNA of the CDR3: TGTGCCAGCAGCTTAGAAAGAGGGACCTACGAGCAGTACTTC. Translation: CASSLERGTYEQYF.